Below, 21 T cell receptor beta chains from the same sample are listed, as sequenced in a study of blood T cell repertoires in COVID-19. Data came from immunoSEQ multiplex PCR; TCRdb stores just in-frame clones and leaves some out. The sample records hundreds of thousands of clones, 87% being singletons. The sample taken for sequencing was peripheral blood. The receptors derive from a woman aged 45-65 years with COVID-19, enrolled during active disease.

The chain joins TRBV13 to TRBJ2-5; TRBD1 matches at 7 bases. V lost 0 bases and J lost 4; bases outside the gene matches: 2. The germline gives CDR1 PRHDT, CDR2 FYEKMQ (reference sequence). This CDR3 has 14 residues. CDR3 bases: TGTGCCAGCAGCTTAGGAGGGGGCGGAGAGACCCAGTACTTC. Its translation is CASSLGGGGETQYF.

The rearrangement joins TRBV27 to TRBJ1-2, with unresolved D. There are 13 residues in the CDR3. Germline CDR1 and CDR2: MNHEY and SMNVEV (reference sequence). The V gene lost 5 bases and the J gene lost 5 bases, with 12 bases spanning the gap. The CDR3 sequence: CASSQVGAYGYTF. The DNA of the CDR3 is TGTGCCAGCAGTCAGGTGGGAGCTTATGGCTACACCTTC.

This rearrangement joins TRBV6-5 to TRBJ2-7; 9 bases map to TRBD2. This CDR3 is built from 15 residues. The germline CDR1 and CDR2 sequences are MNHEY and SVGAGI. Trimming removed 5 bases from V and 0 bases from J; junction bases left unmatched: 5. Here the CDR3 reads CASSLAGSSSYEQYF. In nucleotides, the CDR3 is TGTGCCAGCAGTCTAGCGGGATCCAGCTCCTACGAGCAGTACTTC.

The chain joins TRBV28 to TRBJ1-2; D gene uncertain. Germline loops: CDR1 MDHEN, CDR2 SYDVKM. The CDR3 covers 15 residues. The V end lost 5 bases, the J end lost 4 bases, and 17 bases lay between the germline ends. CDR3 in amino acids: CASSLPQEGRYGYTF. The CDR3 nucleotides read TGTGCCAGCAGTCTCCCGCAGGAGGGTCGCTATGGCTACACCTTC.

V gene TRBV5-1 combines with J gene TRBJ2-3; 9 bases agree with TRBD2. The V segment lost 5 bases and the J segment 5 bases; nucleotides outside the gene matches: 9. The CDR3 loop spans 15 amino acids. Germline-derived CDR1 and CDR2 are SGHRS and YFSETQ. This CDR3 is CASRLAGNGGDTQYF. CDR3 nucleotides: TGCGCCAGCAGGCTAGCGGGGAATGGCGGAGATACGCAGTATTTT.

The chain employs TRBV5-1 and TRBJ1-2; possibly TRBD1 for D (5 bases). The CDR3 has 13 residues. The ends were cut back, 4 bases at V and 4 bases at J, with 11 bases in the middle. CDR1 SGHRS and CDR2 YFSETQ come from the germline V gene. DNA of the CDR3: TGCGCCAGCAGCGATCAGGGTGTCTATGGCTACACCTTC. Translation: CASSDQGVYGYTF.

A remark on this clone: The germline gene is not matched at one end of the junction; a read error may be the cause. The chain recombines TRBV7-2 with TRBJ2-7; 10 bases line up with TRBD1. From germline, CDR1 is SGHTA and CDR2 FQGNSA. The CDR3 extends over 12 amino acids. CDR3 amino acids: CASSSGDRGLFF. DNA of the CDR3: TGTGCCAGCAGCTCGGGGGACAGGGGCTTGTTCTTC.

The count of this clone is one. This chain joins TRBV12-5 and TRBJ2-3; D is perhaps TRBD1 (6 bases). This CDR3 contains 15 residues. Trimming pared 6 bases from V and 1 base from J, leaving 14 bases between. Per germline, CDR1 LGHNT and CDR2 FRNRAP. Written as DNA, the CDR3 is TGTGCTAGTGGCTTCCCCCCAGGGGGCACAGATACGCAGTATTTT. Translated, it gives CASGFPPGGTDTQYF.

V gene TRBV5-1 combines with J gene TRBJ2-5; weak D call: TRBD2 (6 bases). The CDR3 covers 15 residues. Per the germline V gene, CDR1 is SGHRS and CDR2 is YFSETQ. V lost 1 base and J lost 1, with 11 bases in between. The CDR3 here is CASSLSPGVQETQYF. CDR3 sequence (DNA): TGCGCCAGCAGCTTGTCCCCGGGGGTCCAAGAGACCCAGTACTTC.

The V gene is TRBV7-9, the J gene TRBJ1-6, with D tentatively TRBD1 (6 bases). CDR3 length: 14 residues. Trimming stripped 5 bases from V and 7 bases from J, with 12 bases between. Germline CDR1 is SEHNR and CDR2 is FQNEAQ (reference sequence). The CDR3 sequence is CASSPGQRNSPLHF. As DNA, the CDR3 is TGTGCCAGCAGCCCAGGACAGAGAAATTCACCCCTCCACTTT.

V and J are TRBV28 and TRBJ2-5; D is unresolved. The germline V gene has CDR1 MDHEN and CDR2 SYDVKM. Trimming shortened V by 6 bases and J by 7 bases, and 9 bases separated the two germline ends. The CDR3 has 11 residues. In DNA form, the CDR3 reads TGTGCCAGCAGCCTCAGGTCGACCCAGTACTTC. It yields the protein CASSLRSTQYF.

The chain combines TRBV19 with TRBJ1-1; a possible D gene is TRBD1 (6 bases). V lost 1 base and J lost 5, with 11 bases in between. The length of the CDR3 is 14 residues. Germline V lookup: CDR1 LNHDA, CDR2 SQIVND (reference sequence). The CDR3 sequence is CASSIGGQGTEAFF. The DNA of the CDR3 is TGTGCCAGTAGTATAGGGGGGCAGGGGACTGAAGCTTTCTTT.

Details on this clone: A junction end diverges from the germline sequence, so it may reflect a read error. This chain connects TRBV12-3 or TRBV12-4 to TRBJ1-2, with D tentatively TRBD1 (5 bases). The CDR3 covers 11 residues. The CDR3 here is CASSFRGWTSF. The CDR3 DNA sequence: TGTGCCAGCAGTTTTAGGGGTTGGACCTCCTTC.

The gene calls are TRBV5-3 and TRBJ2-1, with 10 bases lining up with TRBD2. TRBV5-3 is sorted into the ORF group, with uncertain function. V shed 3 bases and J 0 bases; nucleotides not matched to a gene: 15. This CDR3 spans 20 amino acids. The CDR3 region has the DNA TGTGCCAGAAGCTCCGGACTAGCGGACCAGATATCTAGCTCCTACAATGAGCAGTTCTTC. This encodes CARSSGLADQISSSYNEQFF.

This chain links TRBV30 with TRBJ1-4, with TRBD1 matching over 7 bases. V was clipped by 0 bases and J by 2 bases; unmatched bases: 15. Germline values: CDR1 GTSNPN, CDR2 SVGIG (reference sequence). The CDR3 runs to 19 residues. The CDR3 DNA reads TGTGCCTGGAGTGTACTCTGGACAGGTGCAAACTCGACTAATGAAAAACTGTTTTTT. It specifies CAWSVLWTGANSTNEKLFF.

V gene TRBV19 combines with J gene TRBJ2-7; D is perhaps TRBD1 (6 bases). This CDR3 spans 14 amino acids. The germline gives CDR1 LNHDA, CDR2 SQIVND (reference sequence). V was pared by 6 bases and J by 0 bases, with 12 bases between. This chain's CDR3 is CASSQGFSSYEQYF. Written as DNA, the CDR3 is TGTGCCAGTAGCCAGGGGTTTAGCTCCTACGAGCAGTACTTC.

V and J are TRBV6-5 and TRBJ2-7; tentatively, D is TRBD1 (6 bases). V lost 5 bases and J lost 7, with 15 bases in between. The CDR3 spans 13 residues. Germline lookup yields CDR1 MNHEY and CDR2 SVGAGI. The CDR3 spells CASSNRRGGEQYF. CDR3 DNA: TGTGCCAGCAGTAACCGCAGGGGTGGAGAGCAGTACTTC.

This chain connects TRBV3-1 (or the pseudogene TRBV3-2) to TRBJ1-2, with a weak D call TRBD1 (6 bases). This CDR3 has 15 amino acids. Germline loops: CDR1 LGHDT, CDR2 YNNKEL (reference sequence). V lost 5 bases, J lost 6 bases, and 19 bases lay in between. The CDR3: CASSNTQGNPHGYTF. The DNA for the CDR3 is TGTGCCAGCAGCAATACACAGGGCAACCCCCATGGCTACACCTTC.

The chain is built from TRBV5-8 and TRBJ2-7, with D tentatively TRBD1 (6 bases). The CDR3 is 14 amino acids. The V end lost 6 bases, the J end lost 2 bases, and 15 bases lay between the germline ends. The germline V gene encodes CDR1 SGHTS and CDR2 YDEGEE. CDR3 loop: CASNLGHDTYEQYF. In nucleotides, the CDR3 is TGTGCCAGCAACCTGGGACATGATACCTACGAGCAGTACTTC.

The chain combines TRBV19 with TRBJ1-1; 12 nucleotides agree with TRBD1. V dropped 5 bases and J dropped 4; count of bases not matched to a gene: 5. CDR3 length: 15 residues. Germline V gene lookup returns CDR1 LNHDA and CDR2 SQIVND (reference sequence). The CDR3 DNA follows: TGTGCCAGTAGTGTGGGACAGGGGGCTTTCACTGAAGCTTTCTTT. It encodes CASSVGQGAFTEAFF.

This clone occurred a few times. This rearrangement joins TRBV19 to TRBJ1-5, with TRBD1 matching 7 bases. The CDR3 consists of 14 residues. Germline V gene lookup returns CDR1 LNHDA and CDR2 SQIVND (reference sequence). V lost 6 bases to trimming and J lost 5 bases; unmatched junction nucleotides: 7. The CDR3 coding sequence is TGTGCCAGTAGGGGCAGGGGGTTTGATCAGCCCCAGCATTTT. Translating it yields CASRGRGFDQPQHF.